This T cell receptor (beta chain) stems from a study of identical twins. On this clonotype itself: Its antigen remains unidentified.

Notes on the study in general: Weaker excess twin sharing was seen among beta out-of-frame sequences.

V lost 6 bases, J lost 4 bases, and 21 bases lay in between. Germline assignment: CDR1 DFQATT and CDR2 SNEGSKA (reference sequence). CDR3 length equals 16 residues. TCRdb called the 5' RACE reads again in MiXCR, with one record for every CDR3 protein. The sample lists 500,000 or so distinct CDR3 sequences, about 20% seen once, with about 0.91% in the top ten. These data also featured in a second study, about T cells expressing NK-cell markers.

This clonotype was sampled from a woman between 18 and 29 years old in good health. Sequencing input: CD4+ T cells sorted from blood. The rearrangement links TRBV20-1 to TRBJ2-2, with D maybe TRBD2 (5 bases). As DNA, the CDR3 is TGCAGTGCCAGACTACTCCCACTAATGGGCACCGGGGAGCTGTTTTTT. It translates to CSARLLPLMGTGELFF.